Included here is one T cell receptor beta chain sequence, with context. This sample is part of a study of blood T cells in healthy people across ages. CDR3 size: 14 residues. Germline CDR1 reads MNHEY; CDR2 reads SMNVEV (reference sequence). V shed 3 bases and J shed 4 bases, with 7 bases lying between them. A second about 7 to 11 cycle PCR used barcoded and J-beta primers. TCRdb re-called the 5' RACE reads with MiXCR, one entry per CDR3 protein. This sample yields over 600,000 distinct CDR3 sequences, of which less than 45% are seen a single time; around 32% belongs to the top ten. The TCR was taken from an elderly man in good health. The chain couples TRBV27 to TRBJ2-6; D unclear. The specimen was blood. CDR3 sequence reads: CASSFRGGANVLTF. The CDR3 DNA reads TGTGCCAGCAGTTTCCGCGGCGGGGCCAACGTCCTGACTTTC.